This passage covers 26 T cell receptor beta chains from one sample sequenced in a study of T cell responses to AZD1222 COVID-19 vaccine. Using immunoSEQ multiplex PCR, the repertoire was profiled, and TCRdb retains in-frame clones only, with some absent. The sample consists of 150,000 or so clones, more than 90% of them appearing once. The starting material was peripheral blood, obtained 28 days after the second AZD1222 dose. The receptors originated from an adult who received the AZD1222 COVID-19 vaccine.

CDR3 region: CASSQPTLMMNTEAFF. The CDR3 DNA follows: TGTGCCAGCAGCCAACCGACTCTAATGATGAACACTGAAGCTTTCTTT. This chain connects TRBV7-8 to TRBJ1-1; D remains unclear. Germline CDR1 reads SGHVS; CDR2 reads FQNEAQ. V lost 5 bases, J lost 0 bases, and 16 bases lay in between. This CDR3 spans 16 amino acids.

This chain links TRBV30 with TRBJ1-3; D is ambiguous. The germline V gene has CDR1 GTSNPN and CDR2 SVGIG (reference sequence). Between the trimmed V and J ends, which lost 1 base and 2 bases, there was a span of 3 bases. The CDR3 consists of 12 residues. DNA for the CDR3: TGTGCCTGGAGTGAGACTGGAAACACCATATATTTT. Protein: CAWSETGNTIYF.

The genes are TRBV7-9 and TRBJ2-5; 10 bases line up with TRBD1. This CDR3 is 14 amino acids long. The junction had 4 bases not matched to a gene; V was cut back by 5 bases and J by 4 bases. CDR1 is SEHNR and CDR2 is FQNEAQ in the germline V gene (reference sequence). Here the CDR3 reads CASSTDRGRETQYF. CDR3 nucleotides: TGTGCCAGCAGCACCGACAGGGGGCGAGAGACCCAGTACTTC.

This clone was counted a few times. The CDR3: CATSRGQPIAGYTF. CDR3 nucleotide sequence: TGTGCCACCAGCAGAGGACAGCCCATAGCAGGCTACACCTTC. The rearrangement uses TRBV15 and TRBJ1-2; D perhaps matches TRBD1 (5 bases). Germline CDR1 is LNHNV and CDR2 is YYDKDF (reference sequence). V lost 1 base and J lost 8, with 14 bases in between. This CDR3 has 14 amino acids.

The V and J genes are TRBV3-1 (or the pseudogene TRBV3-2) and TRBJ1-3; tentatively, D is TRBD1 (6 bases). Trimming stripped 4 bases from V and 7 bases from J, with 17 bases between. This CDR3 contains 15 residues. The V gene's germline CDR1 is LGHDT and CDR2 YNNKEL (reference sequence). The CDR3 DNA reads TGTGCCAGCAGCCCACAGGGAGTCGATGGGAACACCATATATTTT. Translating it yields CASSPQGVDGNTIYF.

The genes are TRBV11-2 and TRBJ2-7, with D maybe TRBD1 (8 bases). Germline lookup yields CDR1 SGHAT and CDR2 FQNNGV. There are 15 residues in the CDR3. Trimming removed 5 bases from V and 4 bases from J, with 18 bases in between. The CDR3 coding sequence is TGTGCCAGCAGCCTCGGCGGACAGGGAGGGTACGAGCAGTACTTC. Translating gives CASSLGGQGGYEQYF. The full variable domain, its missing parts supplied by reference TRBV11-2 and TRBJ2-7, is EAGVAQSPRYKIIEKRQSVAFWCNPISGHATLYWYQQILGQGPKLLIQFQNNGVVDDSQLPKDRFSAERLKGVDSTLKIQPAKLEDSAVYLCASSLGGQGGYEQYFGPGTRLTVT.

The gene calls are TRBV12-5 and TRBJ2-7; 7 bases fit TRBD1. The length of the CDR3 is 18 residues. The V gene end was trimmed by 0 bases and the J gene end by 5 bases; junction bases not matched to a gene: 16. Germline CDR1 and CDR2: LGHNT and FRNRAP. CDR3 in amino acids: CASGLVRTVDRTRHEQYF. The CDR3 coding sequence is TGTGCTAGTGGTTTGGTCCGTACCGTGGACAGGACTCGGCACGAGCAGTACTTC.

The CDR3 DNA follows: TGTGCCAGCAGCAACTCCCCGGGGTTCTCTGGAAACACCATATATTTT. As protein: CASSNSPGFSGNTIYF. The genes are TRBV9 and TRBJ1-3; D remains ambiguous. Germline values: CDR1 SGDLS, CDR2 YYNGEE. The CDR3 has 16 residues. The V gene lost 4 bases and the J gene lost 0 bases, with 14 bases spanning the gap.

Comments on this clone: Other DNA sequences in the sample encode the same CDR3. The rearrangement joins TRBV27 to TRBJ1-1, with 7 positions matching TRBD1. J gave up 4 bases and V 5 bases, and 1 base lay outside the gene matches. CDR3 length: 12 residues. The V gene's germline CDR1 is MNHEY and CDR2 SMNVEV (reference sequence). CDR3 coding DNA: TGTGCCAGCAGTCGACAGGGCACTGAAGCTTTCTTT. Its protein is CASSRQGTEAFF.

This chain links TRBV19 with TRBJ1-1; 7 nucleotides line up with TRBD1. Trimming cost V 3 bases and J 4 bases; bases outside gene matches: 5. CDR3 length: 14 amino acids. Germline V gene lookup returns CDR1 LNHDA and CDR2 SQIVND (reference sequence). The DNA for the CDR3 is TGTGCCAGTAGTATCGTAGGGGGCGGCACTGAAGCTTTCTTT. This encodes CASSIVGGGTEAFF. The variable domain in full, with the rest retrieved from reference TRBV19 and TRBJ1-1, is DGGITQSPKYLFRKEGQNVTLSCEQNLNHDAMYWYRQDPGQGLRLIYYSQIVNDFQKGDIAEGYSVSREKKESFPLTVTSAQKNPTAFYLCASSIVGGGTEAFFGQGTRLTVV.

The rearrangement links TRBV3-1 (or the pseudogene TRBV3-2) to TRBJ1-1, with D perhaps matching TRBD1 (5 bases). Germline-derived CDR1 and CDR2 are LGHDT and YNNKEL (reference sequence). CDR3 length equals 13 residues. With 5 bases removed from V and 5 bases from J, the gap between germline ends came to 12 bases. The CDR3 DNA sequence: TGTGCCAGCAGCTCCCAAGGGGCAACTGAAGCTTTCTTT. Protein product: CASSSQGATEAFF.

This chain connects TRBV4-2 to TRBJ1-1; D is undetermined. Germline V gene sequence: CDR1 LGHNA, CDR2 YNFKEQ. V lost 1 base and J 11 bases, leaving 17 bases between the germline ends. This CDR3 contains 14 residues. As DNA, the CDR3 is TGTGCCAGCAGCCAAGGAGGAGCCGAAAAATGGGCTTTCTTT. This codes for CASSQGGAEKWAFF.

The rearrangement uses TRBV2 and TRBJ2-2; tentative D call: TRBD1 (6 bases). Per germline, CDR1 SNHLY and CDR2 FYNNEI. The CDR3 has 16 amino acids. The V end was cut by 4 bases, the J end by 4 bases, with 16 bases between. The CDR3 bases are TGTGCCAGCAGTGCCAGGGGCGGAGGTGGCACCGGGGAGCTGTTTTTT. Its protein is CASSARGGGGTGELFF.

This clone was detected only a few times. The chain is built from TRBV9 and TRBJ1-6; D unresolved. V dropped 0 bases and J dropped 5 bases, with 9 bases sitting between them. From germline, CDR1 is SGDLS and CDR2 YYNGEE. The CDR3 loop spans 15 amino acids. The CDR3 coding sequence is TGTGCCAGCAGCGTAGGTCCCCTGAATAATTCACCCCTCCACTTT. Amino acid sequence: CASSVGPLNNSPLHF.

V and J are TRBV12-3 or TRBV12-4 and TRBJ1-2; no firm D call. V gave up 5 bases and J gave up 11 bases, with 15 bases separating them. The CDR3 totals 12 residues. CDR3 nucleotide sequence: TGTGCCAGCAGTCCGACTGAGACCAAATACACCTTC. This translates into CASSPTETKYTF.

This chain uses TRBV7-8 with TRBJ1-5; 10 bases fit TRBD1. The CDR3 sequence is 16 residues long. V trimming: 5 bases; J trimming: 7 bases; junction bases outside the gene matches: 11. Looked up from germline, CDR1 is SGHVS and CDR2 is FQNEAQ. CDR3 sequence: CASSQKGTGVKQPQHF. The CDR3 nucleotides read TGTGCCAGCAGCCAAAAGGGGACAGGGGTTAAGCAGCCCCAGCATTTT.

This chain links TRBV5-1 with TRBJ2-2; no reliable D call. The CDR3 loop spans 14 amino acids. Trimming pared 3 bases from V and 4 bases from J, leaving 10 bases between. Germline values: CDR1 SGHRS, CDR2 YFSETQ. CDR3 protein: CASSYPISTGELFF. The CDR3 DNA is TGCGCCAGCAGCTACCCTATATCCACCGGGGAGCTGTTTTTT.

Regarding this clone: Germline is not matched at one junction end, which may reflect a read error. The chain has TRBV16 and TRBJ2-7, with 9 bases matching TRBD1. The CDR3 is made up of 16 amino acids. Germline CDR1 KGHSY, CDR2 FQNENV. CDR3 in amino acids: CASSQRVGTGSSEQYF. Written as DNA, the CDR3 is TGTGCCAGCAGCCAAAGGGTGGGGACAGGGTCCTCCGAGCAGTACTTC.

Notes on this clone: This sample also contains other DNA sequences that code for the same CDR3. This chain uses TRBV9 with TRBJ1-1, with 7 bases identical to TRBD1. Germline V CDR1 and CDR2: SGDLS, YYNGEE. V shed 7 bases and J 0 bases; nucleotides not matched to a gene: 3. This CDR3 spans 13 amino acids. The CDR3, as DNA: TGTGCCAGCCGACAGGGACTGAACACTGAAGCTTTCTTT. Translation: CASRQGLNTEAFF.

In nucleotides, the CDR3 is TGTGCCAGCAGTCGAACCGGGACAGGATGGAATGGCTACACCTTC. Translated: CASSRTGTGWNGYTF. The gene calls are TRBV27 and TRBJ1-2; 8 bases line up with TRBD1. CDR1 is MNHEY and CDR2 is SMNVEV in the germline V gene (reference sequence). The trim removed 5 bases at V and 6 bases at J, leaving 11 bases unmatched. This CDR3 comprises 15 residues.

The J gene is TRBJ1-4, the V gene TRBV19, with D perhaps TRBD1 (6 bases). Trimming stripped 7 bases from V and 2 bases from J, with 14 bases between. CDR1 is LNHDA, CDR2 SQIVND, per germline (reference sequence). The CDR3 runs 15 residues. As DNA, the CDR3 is TGTGCCAGTACCCCCAAGGGGGGTACTAATGAAAAACTGTTTTTT. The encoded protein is CASTPKGGTNEKLFF.

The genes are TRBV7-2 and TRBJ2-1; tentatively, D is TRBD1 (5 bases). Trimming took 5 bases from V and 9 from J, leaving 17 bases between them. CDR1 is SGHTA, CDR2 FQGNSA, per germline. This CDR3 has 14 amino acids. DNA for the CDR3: TGTGCCAGCAGCCCCAGAGTAGGGGAAATTGAGCAGTTCTTC. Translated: CASSPRVGEIEQFF.

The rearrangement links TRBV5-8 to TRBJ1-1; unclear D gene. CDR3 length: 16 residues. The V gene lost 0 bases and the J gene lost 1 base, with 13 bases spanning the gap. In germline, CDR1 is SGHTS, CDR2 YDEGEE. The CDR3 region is CASSLGAGRRNTEAFF. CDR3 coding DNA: TGTGCCAGCAGCTTGGGGGCCGGACGGCGGAACACTGAAGCTTTCTTT.

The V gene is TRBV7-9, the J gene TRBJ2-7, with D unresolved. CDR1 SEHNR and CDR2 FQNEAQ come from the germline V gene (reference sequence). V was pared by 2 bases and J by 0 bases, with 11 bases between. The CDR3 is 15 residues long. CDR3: CASSLTGSGSYEQYF. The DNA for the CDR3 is TGTGCCAGCAGCTTAACTGGGTCAGGCTCCTACGAGCAGTACTTC. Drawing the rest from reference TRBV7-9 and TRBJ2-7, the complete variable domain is DTGVSQNPRHKITKRGQNVTFRCDPISEHNRLYWYRQTLGQGPEFLTYFQNEAQLEKSRLLSDRFSAERPKGSFSTLEIQRTEQGDSAMYLCASSLTGSGSYEQYFGPGTRLTVT.

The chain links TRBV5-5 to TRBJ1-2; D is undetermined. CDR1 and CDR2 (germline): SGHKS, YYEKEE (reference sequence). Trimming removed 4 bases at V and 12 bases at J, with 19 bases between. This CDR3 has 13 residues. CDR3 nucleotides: TGTGCCAGCAGCCCCTCGGGGAATTCTATTAACACCTTC. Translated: CASSPSGNSINTF. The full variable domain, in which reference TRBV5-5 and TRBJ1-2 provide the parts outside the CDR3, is DAGVTQSPTHLIKTRGQQVTLRCSPISGHKSVSWYQQVLGQGPQFIFQYYEKEERGRGNFPDRFSARQFPNYSSELNVNALLLGDSALYLCASSPSGNSINTFGSGTRLTVV.

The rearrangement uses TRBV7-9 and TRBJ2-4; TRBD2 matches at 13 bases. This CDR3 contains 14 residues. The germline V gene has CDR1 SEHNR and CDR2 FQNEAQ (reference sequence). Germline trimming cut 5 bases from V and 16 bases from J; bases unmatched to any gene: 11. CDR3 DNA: TGTGCCAGCAGCACAACTAGCGGGAGGGCCCGATATTACTTC. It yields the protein CASSTTSGRARYYF.